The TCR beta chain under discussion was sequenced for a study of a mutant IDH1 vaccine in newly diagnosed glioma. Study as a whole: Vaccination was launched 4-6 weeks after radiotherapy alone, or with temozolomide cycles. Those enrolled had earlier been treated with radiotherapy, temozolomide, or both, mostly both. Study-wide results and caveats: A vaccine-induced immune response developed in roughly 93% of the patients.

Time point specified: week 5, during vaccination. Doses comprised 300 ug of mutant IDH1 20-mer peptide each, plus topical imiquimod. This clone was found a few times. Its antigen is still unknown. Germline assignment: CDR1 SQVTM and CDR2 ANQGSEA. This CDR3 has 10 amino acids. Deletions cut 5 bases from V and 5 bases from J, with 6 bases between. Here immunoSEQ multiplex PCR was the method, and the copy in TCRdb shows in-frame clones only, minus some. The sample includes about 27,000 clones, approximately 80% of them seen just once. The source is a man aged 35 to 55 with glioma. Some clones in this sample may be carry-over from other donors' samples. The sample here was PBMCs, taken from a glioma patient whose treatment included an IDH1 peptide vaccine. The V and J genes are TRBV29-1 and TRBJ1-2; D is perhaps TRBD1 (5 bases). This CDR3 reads CSVSGYGYTF. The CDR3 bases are TGCAGCGTTTCAGGGTATGGCTACACCTTC.